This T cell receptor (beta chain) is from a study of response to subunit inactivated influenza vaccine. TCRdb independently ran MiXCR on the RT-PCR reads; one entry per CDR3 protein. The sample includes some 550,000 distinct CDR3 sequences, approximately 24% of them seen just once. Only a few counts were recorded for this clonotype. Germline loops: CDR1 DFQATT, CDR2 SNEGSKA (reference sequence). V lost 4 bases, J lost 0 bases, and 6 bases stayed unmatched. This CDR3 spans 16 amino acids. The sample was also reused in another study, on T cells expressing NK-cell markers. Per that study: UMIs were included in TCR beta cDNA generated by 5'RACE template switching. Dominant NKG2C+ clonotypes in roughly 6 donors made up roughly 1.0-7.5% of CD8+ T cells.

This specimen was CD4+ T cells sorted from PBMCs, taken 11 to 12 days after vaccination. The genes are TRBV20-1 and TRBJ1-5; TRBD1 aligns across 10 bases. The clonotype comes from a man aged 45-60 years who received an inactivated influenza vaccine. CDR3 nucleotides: TGCAGTGCTAAGGACAGGGGGGACTATAGCAATCAGCCCCAGCATTTT. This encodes CSAKDRGDYSNQPQHF.